Listed below are T cell receptor beta chains from one sample, sequenced in a study of shared clonotypes between healthy human individuals. Generated by immunoSEQ multiplex PCR, the TCRdb table keeps only in-frame clones and is missing some. The sample shows about 1,800,000 clones, approximately 95% of them seen only once. Sequencing was carried out using naive CD8+ T cells sorted from blood. These receptors were collected from a man younger than 30 in good health. CDR3s include the opening cysteine and the closing phenylalanine or tryptophan. D genes are given only for firm matches. Some rows mark clone size as missing; the rest say once, few, many or name a class of expanded clone.

size,D,J,V,DNA,CDR3
-,TRBD2,TRBJ2-2,TRBV4-2,TGTGCCAGCAGCCAACCGGGACTAGCAAACACCGGGGAGCTGTTTTTT,CASSQPGLANTGELFF
-,-,TRBJ1-1,TRBV4-1,TGCGCCAGCAGCCAAACCAGGAATACTGAAGCTTTCTTT,CASSQTRNTEAFF
-,TRBD2,TRBJ2-1,TRBV27,TGTGCCAGCAGTCCGGGACTAGCGGGAAGGGCTTACTATGAGCAGTTCTTC,CASSPGLAGRAYYEQFF
-,-,TRBJ2-7,TRBV19,TGTGCCAGTAGAAGTGGGGGACCTTTCTACGAGCAGTACTTC,CASRSGGPFYEQYF
once,TRBD2,TRBJ2-7,TRBV5-5,TGTGCCAGCAGCTCCGGACTAGCGCGGGAGCAGTACTTC,CASSSGLAREQYF
-,-,TRBJ2-1,TRBV7-8,TGTGCCAGCAGCCCCCCAGTGGGAGAGCAGTTCTTC,CASSPPVGEQFF
-,TRBD2,TRBJ2-3,TRBV30,TGTGCCTGGGACCTGGGACTAGCGGGGCCAGATACGCAGTATTTT,CAWDLGLAGPDTQYF
-,TRBD1,TRBJ1-6,TRBV5-4,TGTGCCAGCAGTCATGAAACAGGGGGCGGATCCCCTTTTTCACCCCTCCACTTT,CASSHETGGGSPFSPLHF
-,-,TRBJ2-7,TRBV19,TGTGCCAGCAGCCACGGTGGGAGATTAACCTACGAGCAGTACTTC,CASSHGGRLTYEQYF
-,TRBD1,TRBJ2-2,TRBV6-5,TGTGCCAGCAGTCCCGGACAGGGGGTAGCCGGGGAGCTGTTTTTT,CASSPGQGVAGELFF
-,-,TRBJ2-3,TRBV10-3,TGTGCCATCAGTGAAGACAATCGGGCAGATACGCAGTATTTT,CAISEDNRADTQYF
-,-,TRBJ2-5,TRBV9,TGTGCCAGCAGCGTAGCTGGGGAGACCCAGTACTTC,CASSVAGETQYF
-,-,TRBJ1-6,TRBV7-9,TGTGCCAGCAGCCGGCACAATTCACCCCTCCACTTT,CASSRHNSPLHF
-,TRBD1,TRBJ1-6,TRBV18,TGTGCCAGCTCACCACAGGGGGCAGATTATTCACCCCTCCACTTT,CASSPQGADYSPLHF
-,TRBD2,TRBJ2-3,TRBV7-9,TGTGCCAGCACCTTGGGGGCGGGGGGCGCTGGAGATACGCAGTATTTT,CASTLGAGGAGDTQYF
-,TRBD1,TRBJ1-2,TRBV4-1,TGCGCCAGCAGCCACCGCACAGGGGGCTATGGCTACACCTTC,CASSHRTGGYGYTF
-,-,TRBJ1-4,TRBV6-6,TGTGCCAGCAGCCAGCTTGCAACTAATGAAAAACTGTTTTTT,CASSQLATNEKLFF
-,-,TRBJ1-4,TRBV7-9,TGTGCCAGCAGCTTAGGAGGGCCCGATGAAAAACTGTTTTTT,CASSLGGPDEKLFF
-,-,TRBJ2-1,TRBV29-1,TGCAGCGTTGGGGACTGGAATCACTTCAATGAGCAGTTCTTC,CSVGDWNHFNEQFF
-,-,TRBJ2-3,TRBV27,TGTGCCAGCAGTGAACTGGATACAGGGAATACGCAGTATTTT,CASSELDTGNTQYF
-,TRBD2,TRBJ2-1,TRBV7-8,TGTGCCAGCAGCCACGGACTAGCGGGAGTAGTAAGTGAGCAGTTCTTC,CASSHGLAGVVSEQFF
-,TRBD2,TRBJ2-5,TRBV7-3,TGTGCCAGCAGCCCCGGGACTAGCGGTGCGGAGACCCAGTACTTC,CASSPGTSGAETQYF
once,-,TRBJ2-7,TRBV13,TGTGCCAGCAGCTTCCCCGGGACACCCCCCAACGAGCAGTACTTC,CASSFPGTPPNEQYF
-,-,TRBJ2-7,TRBV29-1,TGCAGCGTTGAAGCACCGAACAGGGAATACGAGCAGTACTTC,CSVEAPNREYEQYF
-,TRBD1,TRBJ2-7,TRBV5-1,TGCGCCAGCAGCTCTGGATCCGGGACAGGGTACTACGAGCAGTACTTC,CASSSGSGTGYYEQYF
-,-,TRBJ2-7,TRBV5-6,TGTGCCAGCAGCAACACTTTACTCACCTACGAGCAGTACTTC,CASSNTLLTYEQYF
-,-,TRBJ2-5,TRBV11-2,TGTGCCAGCAGCTTAGGGAGGTTGGGGGGGCTCCAAGAGACCCAGTACTTC,CASSLGRLGGLQETQYF
-,-,TRBJ2-7,TRBV15,TGTGCCACCAGCAGAGATTATGACGAGGAGCGAAGCTCCTACGAGCAGTACTTC,CATSRDYDEERSSYEQYF
-,-,TRBJ1-1,TRBV6-5,TGTGCCAGCAGTTACTCTTCGCCAGGAGGCACTGAAGCTTTCTTT,CASSYSSPGGTEAFF
-,-,TRBJ2-6,TRBV29-1,TGCAGCGTTGCCCTCTCAGGGTCTGGGGCCAACGTCCTGACTTTC,CSVALSGSGANVLTF
few,-,TRBJ1-1,TRBV9,TGTGCCAGCAGCCTTGGGGCGAACACTGAAGCTTTCTTT,CASSLGANTEAFF
-,-,TRBJ2-7,TRBV2,TGTGCCAGCAGTGAACAAGAGCAGGACACCACCTCCTACGAGCAGTGCTTC,CASSEQEQDTTSYEQCF
once,TRBD2,TRBJ2-1,TRBV7-9,TGTGCCAGCAGCTTTGTCCTAGCGGGAGACAATGAGCAGTTCTTC,CASSFVLAGDNEQFF
-,-,TRBJ2-1,TRBV27,TGTGCCAGCAGCCTGGCGCAGGGAGTCGATGAGCAGTTCTTC,CASSLAQGVDEQFF
-,-,TRBJ1-2,TRBV5-1,TGCGCCAGCAGCTGGGGGGCCGTAACTCATGGCTACACCTTC,CASSWGAVTHGYTF
-,-,TRBJ2-5,TRBV5-4,TGTGCCAGCAGCTTGAGGGTTGGGGGAGAGACCCAGTACTTC,CASSLRVGGETQYF
-,-,TRBJ2-7,TRBV30,TGTGCCTGGAGTTCGGGGAACGAGCAGTACTTC,CAWSSGNEQYF
-,-,TRBJ1-6,TRBV1,TGCACCAGCAGCCAATGGGACAGGGGAGTCCCCCTCCACTTT,CTSSQWDRGVPLHF
-,TRBD2,TRBJ2-1,TRBV7-3,TGTGCCAGCAGCCCACTGGGGGGGGTATCTGTCAATGAGCAGTTCTTC,CASSPLGGVSVNEQFF
once,-,TRBJ1-1,TRBV10-3,TGTGCCATCAGTACCCAGACCGTACAAAGAGAAGGGACTGAAGCTTTCTTT,CAISTQTVQREGTEAFF
once,TRBD1,TRBJ1-3,TRBV6-1,TGTGCCAGCAGTGGCCGGGACAGGGGTGGAAACACCATATATTTT,CASSGRDRGGNTIYF
-,TRBD2,TRBJ2-1,TRBV11-2,TGTGCCAGCAGCTTACTAGCGGTGAGTACCGATGAGCAGTTCTTC,CASSLLAVSTDEQFF
-,-,TRBJ1-5,TRBV27,TGTGCCAGCACCGGACTGGGATCGAATCAGCCCCAGCATTTT,CASTGLGSNQPQHF
-,TRBD1,TRBJ2-2,TRBV27,TGTGCCAGCAGTGATGGGACAGGAATAGCCGGGGAGCTGTTTTTT,CASSDGTGIAGELFF
-,-,TRBJ1-3,TRBV9,TGTGCCAGCAACGGTGGGGACTCTGGAAACACCATATATTTT,CASNGGDSGNTIYF
-,-,TRBJ2-7,TRBV2,TGTGCCAGCAGTGAAGGGACAGCCATACTCATGGGGGAATACGAGCAGTACTTC,CASSEGTAILMGEYEQYF
-,-,TRBJ2-7,TRBV29-1,TGCAGCGTTTTAGGAGGGTATTCCTACGAGCAGTACTTC,CSVLGGYSYEQYF
-,-,TRBJ2-5,TRBV27,TGTGCCAGCAGTTTATCCCCGGGGGCGGAGACCCAGTACTTC,CASSLSPGAETQYF
once,-,TRBJ2-7,TRBV29-1,TGCAGCGTTGATTCAGGGCCATCCTACGAGCAGTACTTC,CSVDSGPSYEQYF
-,-,TRBJ1-4,TRBV6-5,TGTGCCAGCGCCCGAGGGACCCAACCTAATGAAAAACTGTTTTTT,CASARGTQPNEKLFF
-,TRBD1,TRBJ2-7,TRBV15,TGTGCCACCAGCTCCGGACAGGGGGCGAACGAGCAGTACTTC,CATSSGQGANEQYF
-,TRBD1,TRBJ1-1,TRBV5-1,TGCGCCAGCAGCCCCAGGGGGCCCACTGAAGCTTTCTTT,CASSPRGPTEAFF
-,-,TRBJ2-7,TRBV2,TGTGCCAGCCTCGGAGGGAGTTCTTACGAGCAGTACTTC,CASLGGSSYEQYF
-,-,TRBJ2-7,TRBV7-2,TGTGCCAGCGTTGCCGAAAACCACTACGAGCAGTACTTC,CASVAENHYEQYF
few,-,TRBJ1-1,TRBV5-4,TGTGCCTCAACGCGCGGTGGCACTGAAGCTTTCTTT,CASTRGGTEAFF
-,TRBD2,TRBJ2-3,TRBV11-2,TGTGCCAGCAGCTTAGAGCTAGCGGGAGGTCATTCGTATTCAGATACGCAGTATTTT,CASSLELAGGHSYSDTQYF
once,-,TRBJ1-2,TRBV5-1,TGCGCCAGCAGCGAGGGCCGAGGGGGAGACTATGGCTACACCTTC,CASSEGRGGDYGYTF
-,TRBD1,TRBJ2-2,TRBV4-1,TGCGCCAGCAGCCCCCGGCAGGGGGCCCTGAGCGGGGAGCTGTTTTTT,CASSPRQGALSGELFF
-,-,TRBJ2-7,TRBV7-9,TGTGCCAGCAGCTTAGGGCAGGGGAGCTCCTACGAGCAGTACTTC,CASSLGQGSSYEQYF